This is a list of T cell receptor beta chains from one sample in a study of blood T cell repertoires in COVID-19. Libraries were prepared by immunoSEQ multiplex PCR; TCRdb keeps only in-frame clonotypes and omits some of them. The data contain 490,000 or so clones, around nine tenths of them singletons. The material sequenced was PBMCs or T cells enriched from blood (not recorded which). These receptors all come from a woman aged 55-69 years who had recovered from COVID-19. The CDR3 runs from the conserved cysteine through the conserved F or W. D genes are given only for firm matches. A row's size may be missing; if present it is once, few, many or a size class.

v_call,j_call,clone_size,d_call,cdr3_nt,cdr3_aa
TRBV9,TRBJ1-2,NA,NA,TGTGCCAGCAGCGTAGCTACGTCGGGGGTTGGCGGCTACACCTTC,CASSVATSGVGGYTF
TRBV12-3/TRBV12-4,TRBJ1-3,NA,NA,TGTGCCAGCAGTTTATCCGGCGGGACCATATATTTT,CASSLSGGTIYF
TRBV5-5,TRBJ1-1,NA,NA,TGTGCCAGCAGCTCAAGCGGGCAGTTCCGGAACACTGAAGCTTTCTTT,CASSSSGQFRNTEAFF
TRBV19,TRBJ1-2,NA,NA,TGTGCCAGTAGTCCCGCCGGGAGGCCCCGCTACACCTTC,CASSPAGRPRYTF
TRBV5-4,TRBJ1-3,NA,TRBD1,TGTGCCAGCAGCTTTAAAGGGGGCCGGAGCTCTGGAAACACCATATATTTT,CASSFKGGRSSGNTIYF
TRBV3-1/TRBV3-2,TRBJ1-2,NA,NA,TGTGCCAGCAGCCAAGATGTGGGCCGATATGGCTACACCTTC,CASSQDVGRYGYTF
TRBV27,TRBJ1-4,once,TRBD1,TGTGCCAGCAGTTTCCCGGGACAGAGGCATGAAAAACTGTTTTTT,CASSFPGQRHEKLFF
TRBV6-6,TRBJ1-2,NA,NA,TGTGCCAGCAGTACACGGGGTACTAACTATGGCTACACCTTC,CASSTRGTNYGYTF
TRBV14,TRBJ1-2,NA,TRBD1,TGTGCCAGCAGCCAACAGGGGGCTGGTGGCTACACCTTC,CASSQQGAGGYTF
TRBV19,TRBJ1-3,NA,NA,TGTGCCAGTCGAAGTGCCGGGAGGTCTGGAAACACCATATATTTT,CASRSAGRSGNTIYF
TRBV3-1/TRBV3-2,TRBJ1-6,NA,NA,TGTGCCAGCAGCCCAGGGGAATCACCCCTCCACTTT,CASSPGESPLHF
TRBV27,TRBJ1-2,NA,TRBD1,TGTGCCAGCCGTGAGTCCGGACAGGGGTACCTCTATGGCTACACCTTC,CASRESGQGYLYGYTF
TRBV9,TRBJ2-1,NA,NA,TGTGCCAGCAGCGCCACAGTTTACAATGAGCAGTTCTTC,CASSATVYNEQFF
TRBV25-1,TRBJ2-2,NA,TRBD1,TGTGCCAGCAGTAAAAGACAGGGGGCAGTCGGGGAGCTGTTTTTT,CASSKRQGAVGELFF
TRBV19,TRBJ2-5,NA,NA,TGTGCCAGTAGTCCGACAGGTGGGGAGACCCAGTACTTC,CASSPTGGETQYF
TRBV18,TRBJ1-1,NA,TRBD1,TGTGCCAGCTCACTCGACAGGGGGAACACTGAAGCTTTCTTT,CASSLDRGNTEAFF
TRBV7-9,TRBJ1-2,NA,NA,TGTGCCAGCAGCTTAGGGGGCTCTACAGGGAACTATGGCTACACCTTC,CASSLGGSTGNYGYTF
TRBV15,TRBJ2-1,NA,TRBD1,TGTGCCACCAGCAGAGGAACCGGGACAGTTTCCTACAATGAGCAGTTCTTC,CATSRGTGTVSYNEQFF
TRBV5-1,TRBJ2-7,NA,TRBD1,TGCGCCAGCAGCTTGGGGGGACAGTGGGAGCAGTACTTC,CASSLGGQWEQYF
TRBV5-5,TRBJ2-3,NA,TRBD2,TGTGCCAGCTCTAGCGGACGCACAGATACGCAGTATTTT,CASSSGRTDTQYF